This T cell receptor beta chain was observed in a study of T cell changes during pregnancy in multiple sclerosis. This CDR3 contains 13 residues. CDR1 and CDR2 (germline): GTSNPN, SVGIG (reference sequence). V was cut by 1 base and J by 3 bases, with 9 bases left in between. Libraries were prepared by immunoSEQ multiplex PCR; TCRdb keeps only in-frame clonotypes and omits some of them. This table has 95,000 to 110,000 clones, 85% to 95% appearing once. Sequencing used peripheral blood, obtained in the third trimester of pregnancy. The sequence was collected from a female donor in good health, enrolled as a control in a pregnancy study. V and J are TRBV30 and TRBJ1-2; a possible D gene is TRBD1 (5 bases). The CDR3 reads CAWSAGGDYGYTF. The CDR3 bases are TGTGCCTGGAGTGCCGGGGGGGACTATGGCTACACCTTC.